This TCR beta chain was obtained from a study of blood T cell repertoires in COVID-19. At the level of the study: Sample material is recorded as cDNA or gDNA derived from T cells, B-cell-depleted T cells, or PBMCs.

Germline V gene data show CDR1 as LGHDT and CDR2 as YNNKEL (reference sequence). V shed 0 bases and J shed 0 bases, with 9 bases lying between them. The CDR3 is made up of 17 amino acids. Original data processing: Researchers report that nucleated cell counts were estimated from reference gene primer amplification. Profiling relied on immunoSEQ multiplex PCR, and the TCRdb table lists in-frame clones only, not all of them. The V and J calls and the clone size are those of that table, but D and trimming were determined from the DNA. The sample comprises about 250,000 clones, 65% to 85% of which are singletons, and just over 8.5% rests with the top ten.

The sequence was collected from a man aged 40-50 years with active or convalescent COVID-19. Material for sequencing was peripheral blood. The V gene is TRBV3-1 (or the pseudogene TRBV3-2), the J gene TRBJ1-6; D not resolved. This chain's CDR3 is CASSQDFGGSYNSPLHF. The CDR3 nucleotides read TGTGCCAGCAGCCAAGATTTCGGTGGCTCCTATAATTCACCCCTCCACTTT.